These T cell receptor beta chains were read from a single sample in a study of blood T cells in healthy people across ages. TCRdb ran MiXCR on the 5' RACE reads and lists one entry per CDR3 protein. This sample carries about 970,000 distinct CDR3 sequences, roughly 51% of them seen once, and the ten largest clones take over 20%. Sequencing was done on a sample of blood. The receptors come from a woman aged 55-69 years in good health. CDR3s include the opening cysteine and the closing phenylalanine or tryptophan. Fields, in order: V gene, J gene, clone size, D gene, CDR3 protein, CDR3 DNA. A D gene is named only where the DNA matches it firmly. Clone size is not always given. Where it is, it says once, few, many or a class for expanded clones.

v_call: TRBV27; j_call: TRBJ1-1; clone_size: NA; d_call: NA; cdr3_aa: CASSLSNYGQGGTEAFF; cdr3_nt: TGTGCCAGCAGTTTATCGAACTACGGGCAGGGTGGTACTGAAGCTTTCTTT
v_call: TRBV9; j_call: TRBJ2-5; clone_size: NA; d_call: NA; cdr3_aa: CASSARTGLGETQYF; cdr3_nt: TGTGCCAGCAGCGCCCGAACAGGGTTAGGAGAGACCCAGTACTTC
v_call: TRBV29-1; j_call: TRBJ2-7; clone_size: few; d_call: NA; cdr3_aa: CSVEGEGVYEQYF; cdr3_nt: TGCAGCGTCGAGGGCGAGGGGGTTTACGAGCAGTACTTC
v_call: TRBV12-3/TRBV12-4; j_call: TRBJ2-1; clone_size: NA; d_call: NA; cdr3_aa: CASSSPGPLHNEQFF; cdr3_nt: TGTGCCAGCAGCTCACCGGGACCCCTTCACAATGAGCAGTTCTTC
v_call: TRBV13; j_call: TRBJ2-7; clone_size: few; d_call: TRBD2; cdr3_aa: CASSLGHTSGSYEQYF; cdr3_nt: TGTGCCAGCAGCTTAGGCCACACTAGCGGGAGTTACGAGCAGTACTTC
v_call: TRBV4-2; j_call: TRBJ2-3; clone_size: few; d_call: TRBD2; cdr3_aa: CASSQGHSGDTQYF; cdr3_nt: TGTGCCAGCAGCCAAGGGCATAGCGGGGATACGCAGTATTTT
v_call: TRBV21-1; j_call: TRBJ2-5; clone_size: NA; d_call: NA; cdr3_aa: CASSKSRRTAIETQYF; cdr3_nt: TGTGCCAGCAGCAAATCCCGACGGACAGCCATAGAGACCCAGTACTTC
v_call: TRBV2; j_call: TRBJ2-1; clone_size: NA; d_call: TRBD2; cdr3_aa: CASSEAPLAGRYNEQFF; cdr3_nt: TGTGCCAGCAGTGAAGCCCCTCTAGCGGGACGCTACAATGAGCAGTTCTTC
v_call: TRBV6-5; j_call: TRBJ1-2; clone_size: many; d_call: NA; cdr3_aa: CASSYSGNYGYTF; cdr3_nt: TGTGCCAGCAGTTACTCCGGGAACTATGGCTACACCTTC
v_call: TRBV7-6; j_call: TRBJ1-4; clone_size: few; d_call: NA; cdr3_aa: CASTKLATNEKLFF; cdr3_nt: TGTGCCAGCACCAAACTTGCAACTAATGAAAAACTGTTTTTT
v_call: TRBV18; j_call: TRBJ1-5; clone_size: NA; d_call: NA; cdr3_aa: CASSDGGPQHF; cdr3_nt: TGTGCCAGCTCAGACGGAGGGCCCCAGCATTTT
v_call: TRBV6-6; j_call: TRBJ1-5; clone_size: NA; d_call: NA; cdr3_aa: CASSYSGQPQHF; cdr3_nt: TGTGCCAGCAGTTATTCGGGTCAGCCCCAGCATTTT
v_call: TRBV7-6; j_call: TRBJ2-7; clone_size: NA; d_call: NA; cdr3_aa: CASSLRTGLLDEQYF; cdr3_nt: TGTGCCAGCAGCTTACGCACAGGACTACTGGACGAGCAGTACTTC
v_call: TRBV4-3; j_call: TRBJ2-3; clone_size: NA; d_call: NA; cdr3_aa: CASSQDYLQGDTQYF; cdr3_nt: TGCGCCAGCAGCCAAGACTACCTACAAGGAGATACGCAGTATTTT
v_call: TRBV20-1; j_call: TRBJ1-2; clone_size: many; d_call: NA; cdr3_aa: CSARKWGEGSHGYTF; cdr3_nt: TGCAGTGCTAGAAAGTGGGGCGAGGGAAGTCATGGCTACACCTTC
v_call: TRBV4-2; j_call: TRBJ1-1; clone_size: NA; d_call: NA; cdr3_aa: CASSRSGGLYRAAFF; cdr3_nt: TGTGCCAGCAGCCGAAGTGGGGGCCTCTACAGGGCAGCTTTCTTT
v_call: TRBV6-1; j_call: TRBJ2-7; clone_size: once; d_call: NA; cdr3_aa: CASKRTYQAYEQYF; cdr3_nt: TGTGCCAGCAAACGGACGTACCAGGCCTACGAGCAGTACTTC
v_call: TRBV29-1; j_call: TRBJ1-1; clone_size: few; d_call: NA; cdr3_aa: CSVEMGWAFF; cdr3_nt: TGCAGCGTTGAGATGGGTTGGGCTTTCTTT
v_call: TRBV6-5; j_call: TRBJ1-2; clone_size: NA; d_call: TRBD1; cdr3_aa: CATRTGGVYGYTF; cdr3_nt: TGTGCCACTAGGACAGGGGGCGTCTATGGCTACACCTTC
v_call: TRBV20-1; j_call: TRBJ2-7; clone_size: NA; d_call: TRBD1; cdr3_aa: CSARDQIGQGIYEQYF; cdr3_nt: TGCAGTGCTAGAGATCAAATCGGACAGGGGATATACGAGCAGTACTTC
v_call: TRBV15; j_call: TRBJ2-5; clone_size: NA; d_call: TRBD2; cdr3_aa: CATSIAGEETQYF; cdr3_nt: TGTGCCACCAGCATAGCGGGAGAAGAGACCCAGTACTTC
v_call: TRBV28; j_call: TRBJ2-7; clone_size: NA; d_call: NA; cdr3_aa: CASTDFISYEQYF; cdr3_nt: TGTGCCAGCACCGACTTCATTTCCTACGAGCAGTACTTC
v_call: TRBV3-1; j_call: TRBJ2-5; clone_size: few; d_call: NA; cdr3_aa: CASSQIPETQYF; cdr3_nt: TGTGCCAGCAGCCAGATTCCAGAGACCCAGTACTTC
v_call: TRBV5-6; j_call: TRBJ2-7; clone_size: NA; d_call: TRBD2; cdr3_aa: CASSWRGRSSYEQYF; cdr3_nt: TGTGCCAGCAGCTGGCGCGGGAGGAGCTCCTACGAGCAGTACTTC
v_call: TRBV4-1; j_call: TRBJ2-7; clone_size: NA; d_call: TRBD1; cdr3_aa: CASSQDGTGSWYEQYF; cdr3_nt: TGCGCCAGCAGCCAAGATGGGACAGGGAGTTGGTACGAGCAGTACTTC
v_call: TRBV19; j_call: TRBJ2-1; clone_size: NA; d_call: TRBD2; cdr3_aa: CAIKGTSGYNEQFF; cdr3_nt: TGTGCCATTAAAGGGACTAGCGGATACAATGAGCAGTTCTTC
v_call: TRBV7-2; j_call: TRBJ2-1; clone_size: NA; d_call: TRBD1; cdr3_aa: CASSPPGTAPSEQFF; cdr3_nt: TGTGCCAGCAGCCCCCCCGGGACAGCCCCCAGTGAGCAGTTCTTC
v_call: TRBV3-1; j_call: TRBJ2-7; clone_size: many; d_call: NA; cdr3_aa: CASSQDRAYEQYF; cdr3_nt: TGTGCCAGCAGCCAAGACAGGGCCTACGAGCAGTACTTC
v_call: TRBV11-2; j_call: TRBJ2-3; clone_size: many; d_call: NA; cdr3_aa: CASSPVATGEDTQYF; cdr3_nt: TGTGCCAGCAGCCCGGTAGCCACCGGGGAGGATACGCAGTATTTT
v_call: TRBV7-2; j_call: TRBJ2-5; clone_size: NA; d_call: TRBD2; cdr3_aa: CASSLAWSSGYPKTQYF; cdr3_nt: TGTGCCAGCAGCTTAGCCTGGTCTAGCGGATATCCGAAGACCCAGTACTTC
v_call: TRBV5-1; j_call: TRBJ2-1; clone_size: NA; d_call: TRBD2; cdr3_aa: CASSLGGPIAGGPGNEQFF; cdr3_nt: TGCGCCAGCAGCTTGGGGGGCCCCATAGCGGGAGGGCCGGGTAATGAGCAGTTCTTC
v_call: TRBV7-2; j_call: TRBJ2-5; clone_size: NA; d_call: TRBD2; cdr3_aa: CASTHSSGGAREQYF; cdr3_nt: TGTGCCAGCACCCACTCTAGCGGGGGGGCTAGAGAGCAGTACTTC
v_call: TRBV2; j_call: TRBJ2-3; clone_size: NA; d_call: TRBD2; cdr3_aa: CASSESGRVQTDTQYF; cdr3_nt: TGTGCCAGCAGTGAGTCGGGGAGGGTACAGACAGATACGCAGTATTTT
v_call: TRBV28; j_call: TRBJ1-2; clone_size: few; d_call: NA; cdr3_aa: CASTVGRANNYGYTF; cdr3_nt: TGTGCCAGCACCGTCGGTCGGGCCAATAACTATGGCTACACCTTC
v_call: TRBV21-1; j_call: TRBJ2-5; clone_size: NA; d_call: NA; cdr3_aa: CASSTCAGLAGPHPLGTQYF; cdr3_nt: TGTGCCAGCAGCACTTGTGCCGGACTAGCGGGGCCCCACCCTCTTGGGACCCAGTACTTC
v_call: TRBV20-1; j_call: TRBJ2-1; clone_size: NA; d_call: NA; cdr3_aa: CSASISWSSYNEQFF; cdr3_nt: TGCAGTGCTAGTATCTCCTGGAGCTCCTACAATGAGCAGTTCTTC
v_call: TRBV27; j_call: TRBJ2-7; clone_size: NA; d_call: NA; cdr3_aa: CASRPTGRAYEQYF; cdr3_nt: TGTGCCAGCAGACCGACGGGAAGAGCCTACGAGCAGTACTTC
v_call: TRBV6-2/TRBV6-3; j_call: TRBJ1-3; clone_size: NA; d_call: NA; cdr3_aa: CASSYGSFSGNTIYF; cdr3_nt: TGTGCCAGCAGTTACGGCAGCTTCTCTGGAAACACCATATATTTT
v_call: TRBV4-3; j_call: TRBJ2-1; clone_size: NA; d_call: NA; cdr3_aa: CASSQGLVRDEQFF; cdr3_nt: TGCGCCAGCAGCCAAGGACTAGTTCGCGATGAGCAGTTCTTC
v_call: TRBV12-3/TRBV12-4; j_call: TRBJ2-1; clone_size: NA; d_call: NA; cdr3_aa: CASSRGASSYNEQFF; cdr3_nt: TGTGCCAGCAGCCGCGGGGCCAGCTCCTACAATGAGCAGTTCTTC
v_call: TRBV10-3; j_call: TRBJ2-7; clone_size: NA; d_call: TRBD2; cdr3_aa: CAIREGDYPGYEQYF; cdr3_nt: TGTGCCATCAGGGAAGGGGACTACCCCGGCTACGAGCAGTACTTC
v_call: TRBV29-1; j_call: TRBJ2-3; clone_size: once; d_call: TRBD2; cdr3_aa: CGVPDGGRAEDTQYF; cdr3_nt: TGCGGCGTTCCCGATGGCGGGAGGGCCGAGGATACGCAGTATTTT
v_call: TRBV29-1; j_call: TRBJ1-1; clone_size: few; d_call: TRBD1; cdr3_aa: CSVDDRGQSTEAFF; cdr3_nt: TGCAGCGTGGATGACAGGGGTCAGAGCACTGAAGCTTTCTTT
v_call: TRBV29-1; j_call: TRBJ2-1; clone_size: NA; d_call: TRBD2; cdr3_aa: CSAIGTSENYNEQFF; cdr3_nt: TGCAGCGCGATCGGGACTAGCGAGAACTACAATGAGCAGTTCTTC
v_call: TRBV7-8; j_call: TRBJ1-4; clone_size: NA; d_call: NA; cdr3_aa: CASSLEEKGDEKLFF; cdr3_nt: TGTGCCAGCAGCTTGGAGGAAAAGGGGGATGAAAAACTGTTTTTT
v_call: TRBV21-1; j_call: TRBJ2-7; clone_size: NA; d_call: NA; cdr3_aa: CASSKVLTRQGKPSYEQYF; cdr3_nt: TGTGCCAGCAGCAAAGTCCTGACTCGACAGGGGAAACCTTCCTACGAGCAGTACTTC